This T cell receptor (beta chain) was profiled in a study of cytotoxic CD8 clonotypes in ibrutinib-treated CLL (dated by TCRdb to about 2021). Notes on the research overall: In this cohort, approximately 15 patients were treatment-naive and about a dozen were relapsed/refractory, while around 18 had unmutated IGHV. Responses were partial in approximately 24 patients and complete in 2; after median about 68 months follow-up, about 14 stayed in remission and about 12 progressed. Samples at response were collected after a median of 12 months of treatment, with a range of about 6 to 40 months. Samples averaged roughly 280,000 productive templates and tens of thousands of productive rearrangements. Longitudinal samples were available for 26 of the 86 trial participants. Cryopreserved peripheral blood mononuclear cells were collected at three points: before therapy, at response, and at either sustained remission or disease progression.

Trimming at the junction amounts to 1 base on V and 1 base on J, and the germline ends lie 11 bases apart. The CDR3 measures 15 amino acids from cysteine to phenylalanine. Kept here is only the CDR3 DNA, which spans 45 bases and is read in frame from base 1. CDR1 and CDR2 (SGHDN, FVKESK) derive from the germline V gene. This clone was picked up one time. The target of this receptor is not known. No base quality information exists; no much larger clone differs at one position. For TCR beta library preparation, around 2 micrograms of genomic DNA were isolated from cryopreserved PBMCs. Longitudinal blood samples from CLL patients receiving ibrutinib monotherapy were subjected to high-throughput TCR beta sequencing. The patients took part in an open-label, single-center phase 2 trial of ibrutinib monotherapy. On a MiSeq, deep resolution sequencing aimed for a depth between 1 in 1 million and 1 in 200,000 T cells, with each clonotype covered 10x on average. The immunoSEQ hsTCRB Kit was used to generate TCR beta libraries. The study's own analysis went as follows. ImmunoSEQ Data Assistant and ImmunoSEQ Analyzer were used for data analysis, and V, D and J genes were assigned according to IMGT definitions. Clonality, which ranges from 0 to 1, was calculated by subtracting the normalized Shannon entropy of productive rearrangement frequencies from one. Public clonotype analysis was restricted to overrepresented clonotypes comprising at least 0.05% of each patient's repertoire. Repertoires from around 13 age-matched healthy donors in immuneACCESS were used as clonality controls. Sourced from immuneACCESS, this table was stored by TCRdb with only in-frame sequences that have V and J called. A share of the clones is absent; for the studies checked, an unresolved V gene accounts for under half, and the remainder has no known explanation. For V, J and clone size, that table is used; D and trimming come from the DNA. The sample has around 310,000 clones on record, 70% to 80% of them singletons. The ten most abundant clones make up over 6.5% of the sample.

Broader findings and caveats from the paper: Public clonotypes were rare and either shrank or stayed stable during treatment, and the rise in clonality at ibrutinib response reflected expansion of private clonotypes. Sampling times were not matched between patients in sustained remission and patients whose disease was progressing, and lymph node repertoires were not examined. At ibrutinib response clonality went up, during sustained remission it held steady, and at progression it dropped back toward baseline. Baseline clonality was found to be higher than that of age-matched healthy donors and was strongly correlated with circulating CD8+ T-cell counts.

The source material was PBMCs, sampled before ibrutinib treatment. Recombination connected TRBV14 to TRBJ2-7; D gene: possibly TRBD1, on 5 matching bases. This TCR was sampled from a human donor with chronic lymphocytic leukemia. The CDR3 in this case is CASSQGGNPSYEQYF. In nucleotide form, the sequence is TGTGCCAGCAGCCAAGGGGGCAACCCTTCCTACGAGCAGTACTTC. This CDR3, with the reference TRBV14 and TRBJ2-7 proteins standing in past its ends, gives the full variable domain EAGVTQFPSHSVIEKGQTVTLRCDPISGHDNLYWYRRVMGKEIKFLLHFVKESKQDESGMPNNRFLAERTGGTYSTLKVQPAELEDSGVYFCASSQGGNPSYEQYFGPGTRLTVT.